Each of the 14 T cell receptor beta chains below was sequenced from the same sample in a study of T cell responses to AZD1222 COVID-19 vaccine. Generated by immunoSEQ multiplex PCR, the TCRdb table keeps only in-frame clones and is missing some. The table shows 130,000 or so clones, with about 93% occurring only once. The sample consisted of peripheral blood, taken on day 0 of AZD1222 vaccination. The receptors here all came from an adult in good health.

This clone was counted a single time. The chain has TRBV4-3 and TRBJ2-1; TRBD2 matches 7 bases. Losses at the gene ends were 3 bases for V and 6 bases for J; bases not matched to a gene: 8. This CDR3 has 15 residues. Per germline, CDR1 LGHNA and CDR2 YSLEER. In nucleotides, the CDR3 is TGCGCCAGCAGCCAGGCGGGAGCGGTGAGCAATGAGCAGTTCTTC. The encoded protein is CASSQAGAVSNEQFF.

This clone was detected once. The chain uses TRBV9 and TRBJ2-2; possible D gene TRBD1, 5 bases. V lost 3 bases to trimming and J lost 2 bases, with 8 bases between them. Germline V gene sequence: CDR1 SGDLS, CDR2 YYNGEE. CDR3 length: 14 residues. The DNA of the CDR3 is TGTGCCAGCAGCGCGACAGTTAACACCGGGGAGCTGTTTTTT. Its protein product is CASSATVNTGELFF.

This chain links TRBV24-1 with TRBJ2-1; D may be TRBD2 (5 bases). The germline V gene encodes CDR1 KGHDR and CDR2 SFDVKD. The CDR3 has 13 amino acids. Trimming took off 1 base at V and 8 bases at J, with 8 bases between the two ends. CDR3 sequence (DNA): TGTGCCACCAGTGATTTAGAGGGTGATGAGCAGTTCTTC. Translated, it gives CATSDLEGDEQFF.

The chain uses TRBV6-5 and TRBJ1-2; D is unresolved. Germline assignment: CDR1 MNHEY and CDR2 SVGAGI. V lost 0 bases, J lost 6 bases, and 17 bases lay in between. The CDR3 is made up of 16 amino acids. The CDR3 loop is CASSYSWLGGQDGYTF. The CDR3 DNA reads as TGTGCCAGCAGTTACTCGTGGTTAGGCGGTCAGGATGGCTACACCTTC.

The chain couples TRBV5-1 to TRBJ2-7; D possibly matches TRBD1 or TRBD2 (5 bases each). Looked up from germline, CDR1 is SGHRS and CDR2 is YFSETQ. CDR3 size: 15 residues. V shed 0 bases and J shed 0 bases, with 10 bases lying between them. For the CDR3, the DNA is TGCGCCAGCAGCTTGGTACTGGGGGTCTCCTACGAGCAGTACTTC. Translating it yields CASSLVLGVSYEQYF.

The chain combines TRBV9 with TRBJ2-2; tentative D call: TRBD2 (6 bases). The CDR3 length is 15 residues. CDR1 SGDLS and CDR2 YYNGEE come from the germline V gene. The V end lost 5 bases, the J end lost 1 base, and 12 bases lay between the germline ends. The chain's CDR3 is CASRARGGNTGELFF. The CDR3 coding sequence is TGTGCCAGCAGGGCTAGGGGAGGGAACACCGGGGAGCTGTTTTTT.

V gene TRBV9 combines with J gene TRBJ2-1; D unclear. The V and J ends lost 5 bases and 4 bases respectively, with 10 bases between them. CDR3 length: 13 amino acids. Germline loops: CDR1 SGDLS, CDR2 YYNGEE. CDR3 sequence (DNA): TGTGCCAGCAGTGAGACCTCGTACAATGAGCAGTTCTTC. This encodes CASSETSYNEQFF.

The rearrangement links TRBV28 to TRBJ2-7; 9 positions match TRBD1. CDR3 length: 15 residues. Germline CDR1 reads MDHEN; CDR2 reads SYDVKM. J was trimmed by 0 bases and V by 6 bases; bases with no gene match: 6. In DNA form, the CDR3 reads TGTGCCAGCAGAACCTCGACAGGGGGCTCCTACGAGCAGTACTTC. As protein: CASRTSTGGSYEQYF.

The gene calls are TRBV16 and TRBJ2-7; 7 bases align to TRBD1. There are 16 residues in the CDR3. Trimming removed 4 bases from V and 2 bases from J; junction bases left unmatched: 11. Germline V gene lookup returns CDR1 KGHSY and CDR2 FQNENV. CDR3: CASSPLSRGIPYEQYF. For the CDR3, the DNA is TGTGCCAGCAGCCCGCTATCCAGGGGGATTCCCTACGAGCAGTACTTC.

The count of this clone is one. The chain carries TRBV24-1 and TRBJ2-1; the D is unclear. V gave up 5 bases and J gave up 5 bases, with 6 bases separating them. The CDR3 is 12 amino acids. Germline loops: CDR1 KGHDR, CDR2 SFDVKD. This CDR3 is CATSGNNNEQFF. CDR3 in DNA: TGTGCCACCAGTGGCAATAACAATGAGCAGTTCTTC.

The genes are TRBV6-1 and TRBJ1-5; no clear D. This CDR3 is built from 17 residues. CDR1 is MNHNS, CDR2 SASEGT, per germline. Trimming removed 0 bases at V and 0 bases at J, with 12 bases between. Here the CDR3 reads CASSEASAAYSNQPQHF. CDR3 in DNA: TGTGCCAGCAGTGAAGCCTCGGCAGCTTATAGCAATCAGCCCCAGCATTTT.

This CDR3 is CASSQPRSPYEQYF. The CDR3 DNA sequence: TGTGCCAGCAGCCAACCGAGGTCCCCCTACGAGCAGTACTTC. The J gene is TRBJ2-7, the V gene TRBV14, with no clear D. The CDR3 sequence is 14 residues long. Per the germline V gene, CDR1 is SGHDN and CDR2 is FVKESK. The germline V and J ends were trimmed by 2 bases and 2 bases, with 10 bases remaining between them.

CDR3: CASSLTQDREQYF. In DNA, the CDR3 is TGTGCCAGCAGCCTTACACAGGATAGGGAGCAGTACTTC. V and J are TRBV11-2 and TRBJ2-7; D is perhaps TRBD1 (5 bases). Trimming shortened V by 5 bases and J by 7 bases, and 15 bases separated the two germline ends. Germline V gene data show CDR1 as SGHAT and CDR2 as FQNNGV. The CDR3 is 13 amino acids.

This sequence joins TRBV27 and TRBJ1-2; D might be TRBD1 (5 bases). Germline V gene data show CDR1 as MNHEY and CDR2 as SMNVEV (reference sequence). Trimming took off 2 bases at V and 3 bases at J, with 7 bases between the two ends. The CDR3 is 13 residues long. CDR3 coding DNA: TGTGCCAGCAGTTTAACAGGCCACTATGGCTACACCTTC. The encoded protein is CASSLTGHYGYTF.